A single sample gave rise to the 12 T cell receptor beta chains below, sequenced in a study of CD8 T cells in ankylosing spondylitis. Findings of the study overall: One TCR beta motif, made up of 7 or 8 highly homologous variants, appeared characteristic of ankylosing spondylitis blood.

MiXCR was run by TCRdb on the 5' RACE reads, yielding one entry per CDR3 protein. Of roughly 400,000 distinct CDR3 sequences in the sample, around 22% were seen once. What these receptors recognize is not known. Sequencing was done on a sample of blood, either unsorted or a sorted T cell fraction (not recorded which). The receptors come from a male donor with ankylosing spondylitis.

The chain's CDR3 is CASSAQPTIRMDEQFF. CDR3 sequence (DNA): TGCGCCAGCAGCGCCCAGCCTACCATAAGAATGGATGAGCAGTTCTTC. The rearrangement uses TRBV5-1 and TRBJ2-1, with D unresolved. V was pared by 4 bases and J by 8 bases, with 22 bases between. From germline, CDR1 is SGHRS and CDR2 YFSETQ. The CDR3 is 16 residues long. Complete variable domain (other parts from reference TRBV5-1 and TRBJ2-1): KAGVTQTPRYLIKTRGQQVTLSCSPISGHRSVSWYQQTPGQGLQFLFEYFSETQRNKGNFPGRFSGRQFSNSRSEMNVSTLELGDSALYLCASSAQPTIRMDEQFFGPGTRLTVL.

This clonotype was detected a few times. V is TRBV20-1 and J is TRBJ2-2; possible D gene TRBD2, 6 bases. V lost 3 bases to trimming and J lost 4 bases, with 12 bases between them. The CDR3 runs to 14 residues. Germline V gene lookup returns CDR1 DFQATT and CDR2 SNEGSKA (reference sequence). The CDR3 protein is CSARGGLFTGELFF. For the CDR3, the DNA is TGCAGTGCTAGGGGGGGACTTTTCACCGGGGAGCTGTTTTTT.

The chain recombines TRBV29-1 with TRBJ1-1, with 7 bases lining up with TRBD1. Per germline, CDR1 SQVTM and CDR2 ANQGSEA. This CDR3 is built from 12 residues. V lost 7 bases, J lost 5 bases, and 7 bases stayed unmatched. The CDR3 DNA is TGCAGCGGTCGACAGGGAAGTACTGAAGCTTTCTTT. Residues: CSGRQGSTEAFF.

The V gene is TRBV28, the J gene TRBJ2-2, with D tentatively TRBD1 (5 bases). This CDR3 is 13 amino acids long. Per germline, CDR1 MDHEN and CDR2 SYDVKM. Trimming removed 8 bases from V and 1 base from J, with 8 bases in between. CDR3 loop: CASLDRNTGELFF. In nucleotides, the CDR3 is TGTGCCAGCTTAGACAGGAACACCGGGGAGCTGTTTTTT.

V is TRBV28 and J is TRBJ2-4, with D possibly matching TRBD1 (6 bases). With 6 bases removed from V and 7 bases from J, the gap between germline ends came to 25 bases. The V gene's germline CDR1 is MDHEN and CDR2 SYDVKM. The CDR3 is 17 residues long. CDR3 protein: CASSPGVYLPDRNIQYF. The DNA for the CDR3 is TGTGCCAGCAGCCCAGGGGTGTATTTACCCGACCGGAACATTCAGTACTTC.

There are many counts of this clonotype. The V and J genes are TRBV6-2 or TRBV6-3 and TRBJ2-7; tentative D call: TRBD2 (6 bases). Trimming shortened V by 6 bases and J by 6 bases, and 18 bases separated the two germline ends. The CDR3 contains 14 residues. Germline V lookup: CDR1 MNHEY, CDR2 SVGEGT. The CDR3 bases are TGTGCCAGCAGCACCCAAGGGAGGACCCGCGAGCAGTACTTC. Its protein is CASSTQGRTREQYF.

The chain joins TRBV12-3 or TRBV12-4 to TRBJ1-1; a weak D match, TRBD1 (5 bases). V was pared by 3 bases and J by 8 bases, with 7 bases between. This CDR3 contains 11 residues. CDR3 region: CASSFQGEAFF. In DNA, the CDR3 is TGTGCCAGCAGTTTTCAGGGAGAAGCTTTCTTT.

The V and J genes are TRBV12-3 or TRBV12-4 and TRBJ1-2, with D hard to call. The length of the CDR3 is 12 residues. The ends were cut back, 5 bases at V and 7 bases at J, with 11 bases in the middle. The CDR3 sequence: CASSDGLGGYTF. Here the CDR3 DNA reads TGTGCCAGCAGTGACGGACTGGGTGGCTACACCTTC.

CDR3 sequence: CATQKEGASYEQYF. The CDR3 bases are TGTGCCACCCAAAAAGAGGGAGCCTCCTACGAGCAGTACTTC. The V and J genes are TRBV18 and TRBJ2-7; D possibly corresponds to TRBD2 (5 bases). The CDR3 covers 14 residues. Trimming took off 10 bases at V and 0 bases at J, with 16 bases between the two ends. CDR1 and CDR2 (germline): KGHSH, LQKENI.

This clonotype was seen more than once but under ten times. The rearrangement links TRBV6-1 to TRBJ1-4; D uncertain. Per germline, CDR1 MNHNS and CDR2 SASEGT. Deletions cut 5 bases from V and 0 bases from J, with 10 bases between. This CDR3 spans 15 amino acids. This CDR3 is CASSRSGATNEKLFF. The CDR3 region has the DNA TGTGCCAGCAGTCGCAGTGGTGCAACTAATGAAAAACTGTTTTTT.

This clonotype was seen a few times. The chain links TRBV5-1 to TRBJ2-1, with TRBD1 identical over 7 bases. The CDR3 is 14 residues long. With 6 bases clipped from V and 8 bases from J, the junction kept 11 bases outside the gene matches. CDR1 is SGHRS and CDR2 is YFSETQ in the germline V gene. The CDR3 loop is CASTGQTGIDEQFF. CDR3 DNA sequence: TGCGCCAGCACGGGACAGACTGGGATCGATGAGCAGTTCTTC.

This clonotype appeared a few times. J is TRBJ2-7 and V is TRBV28; D is uncertain. V was cut by 9 bases and J by 3 bases, with 15 bases left in between. Looked up from germline, CDR1 is MDHEN and CDR2 is SYDVKM. The CDR3 length is 13 residues. CDR3 sequence (DNA): TGTGCCAGTCATAAACGACAATTCTACGAGCAGTACTTC. Its protein product is CASHKRQFYEQYF.